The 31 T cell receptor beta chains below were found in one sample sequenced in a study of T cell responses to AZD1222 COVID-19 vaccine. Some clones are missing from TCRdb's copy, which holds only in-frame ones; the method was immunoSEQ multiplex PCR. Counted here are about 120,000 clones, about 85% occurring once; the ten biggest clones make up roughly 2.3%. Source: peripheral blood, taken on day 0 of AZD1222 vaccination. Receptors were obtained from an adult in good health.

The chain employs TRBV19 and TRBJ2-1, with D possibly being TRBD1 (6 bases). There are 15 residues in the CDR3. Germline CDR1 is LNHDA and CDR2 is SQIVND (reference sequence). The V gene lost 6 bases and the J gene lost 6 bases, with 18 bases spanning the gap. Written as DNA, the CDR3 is TGTGCCAGTAGCCATGGACAGATAGCGCCCAATGAGCAGTTCTTC. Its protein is CASSHGQIAPNEQFF.

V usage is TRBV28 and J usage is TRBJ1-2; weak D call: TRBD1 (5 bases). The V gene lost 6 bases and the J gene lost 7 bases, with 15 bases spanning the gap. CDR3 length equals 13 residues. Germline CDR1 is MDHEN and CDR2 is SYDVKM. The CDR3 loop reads CASSGAGSGGYTF. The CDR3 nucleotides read TGTGCCAGCAGCGGGGCAGGGTCGGGTGGCTACACCTTC.

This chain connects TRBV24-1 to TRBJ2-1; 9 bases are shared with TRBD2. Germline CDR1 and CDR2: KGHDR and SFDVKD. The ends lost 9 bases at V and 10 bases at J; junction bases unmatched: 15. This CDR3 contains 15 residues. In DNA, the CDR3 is TGTGCCACCTCAACACCGGGACTAGCCCCTCTCGAGCAGTTCTTC. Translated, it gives CATSTPGLAPLEQFF.

The CDR3 region has the DNA TGTGCCAGCAGCTCCCTCGCTGGGGGGCAAGGCGGGGAGCTGTTTTTT. Translating it yields CASSSLAGGQGGELFF. The J gene is TRBJ2-2, the V gene TRBV5-4, with D perhaps being TRBD1 or TRBD2 (6 bases each). CDR1 is SGHNT, CDR2 YYREEE, per germline (reference sequence). This CDR3 is 16 amino acids long. Trimming took 3 bases from V and 7 from J, leaving 19 bases between them.

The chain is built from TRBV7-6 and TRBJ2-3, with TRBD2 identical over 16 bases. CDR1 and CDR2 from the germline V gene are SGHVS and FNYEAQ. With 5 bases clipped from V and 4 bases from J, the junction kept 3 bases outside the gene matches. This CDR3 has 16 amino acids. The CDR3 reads CASSMGLAGGPDTQYF. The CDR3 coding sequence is TGTGCCAGCAGCATGGGACTAGCGGGAGGGCCAGATACGCAGTATTTT.

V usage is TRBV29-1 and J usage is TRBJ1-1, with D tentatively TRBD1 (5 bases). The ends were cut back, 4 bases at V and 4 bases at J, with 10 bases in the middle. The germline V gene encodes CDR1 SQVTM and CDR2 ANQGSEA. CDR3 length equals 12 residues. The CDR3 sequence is CSVAPGRTEAFF. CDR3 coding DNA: TGCAGCGTTGCTCCGGGACGCACTGAAGCTTTCTTT.

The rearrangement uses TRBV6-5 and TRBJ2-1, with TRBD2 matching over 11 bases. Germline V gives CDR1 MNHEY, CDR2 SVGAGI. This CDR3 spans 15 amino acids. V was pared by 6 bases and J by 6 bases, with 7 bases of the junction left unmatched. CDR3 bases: TGTGCCAGCAGCTACGGGACTAGCGGCTCCAATGAGCAGTTCTTC. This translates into CASSYGTSGSNEQFF.

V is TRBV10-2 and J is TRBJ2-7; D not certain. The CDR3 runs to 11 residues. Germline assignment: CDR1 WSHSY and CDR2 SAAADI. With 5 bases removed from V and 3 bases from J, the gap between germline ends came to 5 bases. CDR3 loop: CASSSHYEQYF. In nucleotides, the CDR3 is TGCGCCAGCAGTTCGCACTACGAGCAGTACTTC.

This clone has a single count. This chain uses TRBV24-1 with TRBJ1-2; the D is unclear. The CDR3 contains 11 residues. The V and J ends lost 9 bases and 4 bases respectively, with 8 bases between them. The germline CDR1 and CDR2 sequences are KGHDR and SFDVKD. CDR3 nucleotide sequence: TGTGCCACCCAGTCTATCTATGGCTACACCTTC. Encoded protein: CATQSIYGYTF.

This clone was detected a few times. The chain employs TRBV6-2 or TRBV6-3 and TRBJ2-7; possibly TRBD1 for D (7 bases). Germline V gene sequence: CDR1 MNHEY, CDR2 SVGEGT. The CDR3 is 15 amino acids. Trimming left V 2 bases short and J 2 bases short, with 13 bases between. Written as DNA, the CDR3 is TGTGCCAGCAGTTACAGGGCAGGGGGGCCCTACGAGCAGTACTTC. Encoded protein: CASSYRAGGPYEQYF.

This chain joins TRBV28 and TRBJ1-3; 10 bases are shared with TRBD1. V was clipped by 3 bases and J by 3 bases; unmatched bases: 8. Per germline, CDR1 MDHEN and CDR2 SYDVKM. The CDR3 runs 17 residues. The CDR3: CASSFPPDRGLGNTIYF. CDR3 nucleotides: TGTGCCAGCAGTTTTCCTCCCGACAGGGGGCTTGGAAACACCATATATTTT.

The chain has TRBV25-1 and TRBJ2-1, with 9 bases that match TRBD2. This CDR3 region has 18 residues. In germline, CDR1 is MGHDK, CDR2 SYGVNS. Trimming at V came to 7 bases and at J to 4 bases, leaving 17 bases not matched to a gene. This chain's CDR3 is CASTQNSGSASLYNEQFF. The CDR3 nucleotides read TGTGCCAGCACCCAAAATAGCGGGAGCGCCTCCCTTTACAATGAGCAGTTCTTC.

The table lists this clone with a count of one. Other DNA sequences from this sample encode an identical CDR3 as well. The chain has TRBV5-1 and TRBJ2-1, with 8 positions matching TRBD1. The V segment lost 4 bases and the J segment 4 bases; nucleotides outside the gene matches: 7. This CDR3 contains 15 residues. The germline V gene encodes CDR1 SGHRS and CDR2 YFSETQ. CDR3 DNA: TGCGCCAGCAGCCCGTCCGGGACAGGATACAATGAGCAGTTCTTC. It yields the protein CASSPSGTGYNEQFF.

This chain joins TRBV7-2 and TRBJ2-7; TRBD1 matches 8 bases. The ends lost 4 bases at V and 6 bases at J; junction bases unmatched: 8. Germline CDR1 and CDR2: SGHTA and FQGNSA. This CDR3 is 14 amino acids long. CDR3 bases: TGTGCCAGCAGCTCTGGACAGGGCGGACCCGAGCAGTACTTC. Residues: CASSSGQGGPEQYF.

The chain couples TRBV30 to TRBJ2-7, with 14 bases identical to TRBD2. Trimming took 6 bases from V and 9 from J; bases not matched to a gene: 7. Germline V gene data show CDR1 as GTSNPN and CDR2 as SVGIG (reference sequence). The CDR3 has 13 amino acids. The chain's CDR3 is CACRLAGGIGQYF. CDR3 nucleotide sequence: TGTGCCTGCCGACTAGCGGGAGGGATTGGGCAGTACTTC.

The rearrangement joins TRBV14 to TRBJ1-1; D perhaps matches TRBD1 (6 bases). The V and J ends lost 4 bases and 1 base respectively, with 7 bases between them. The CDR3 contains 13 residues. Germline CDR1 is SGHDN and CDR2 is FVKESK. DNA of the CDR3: TGTGCCAGCAGCCGACAGGCGAACACTGAAGCTTTCTTT. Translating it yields CASSRQANTEAFF. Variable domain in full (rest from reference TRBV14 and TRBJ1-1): EAGVTQFPSHSVIEKGQTVTLRCDPISGHDNLYWYRRVMGKEIKFLLHFVKESKQDESGMPNNRFLAERTGGTYSTLKVQPAELEDSGVYFCASSRQANTEAFFGQGTRLTVV.

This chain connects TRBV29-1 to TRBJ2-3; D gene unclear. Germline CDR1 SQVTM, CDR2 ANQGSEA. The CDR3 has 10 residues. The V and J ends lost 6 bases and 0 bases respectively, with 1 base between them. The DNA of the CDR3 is TGCAGCGTAAGCACAGATACGCAGTATTTT. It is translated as CSVSTDTQYF.

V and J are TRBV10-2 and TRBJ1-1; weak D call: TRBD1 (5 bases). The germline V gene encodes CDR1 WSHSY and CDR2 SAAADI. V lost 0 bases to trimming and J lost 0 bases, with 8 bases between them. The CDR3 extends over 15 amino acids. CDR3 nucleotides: TGCGCCAGCAGTGAGTCGACGGGGGTGAACACTGAAGCTTTCTTT. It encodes CASSESTGVNTEAFF.

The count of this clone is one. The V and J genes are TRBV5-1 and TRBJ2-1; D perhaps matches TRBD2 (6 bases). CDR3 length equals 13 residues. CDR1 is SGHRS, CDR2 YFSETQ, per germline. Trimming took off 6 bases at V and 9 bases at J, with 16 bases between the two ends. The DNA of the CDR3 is TGCGCCAGCACCCGGGACTTACAAGGTGAGCAGTTCTTC. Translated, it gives CASTRDLQGEQFF. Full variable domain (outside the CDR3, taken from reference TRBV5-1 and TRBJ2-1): KAGVTQTPRYLIKTRGQQVTLSCSPISGHRSVSWYQQTPGQGLQFLFEYFSETQRNKGNFPGRFSGRQFSNSRSEMNVSTLELGDSALYLCASTRDLQGEQFFGPGTRLTVL.

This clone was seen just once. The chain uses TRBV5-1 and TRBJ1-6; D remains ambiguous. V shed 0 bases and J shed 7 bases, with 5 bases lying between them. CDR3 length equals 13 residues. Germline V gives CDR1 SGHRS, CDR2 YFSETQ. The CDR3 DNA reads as TGCGCCAGCAGCTTGGGTATGAATTCACCCCTCCACTTT. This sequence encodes CASSLGMNSPLHF.

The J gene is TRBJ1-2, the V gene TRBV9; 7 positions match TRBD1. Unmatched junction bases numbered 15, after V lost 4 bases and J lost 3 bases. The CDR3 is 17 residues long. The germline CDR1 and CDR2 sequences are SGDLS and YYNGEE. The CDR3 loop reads CASSSTGAQRGDYGYTF. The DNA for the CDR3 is TGTGCCAGCAGCAGTACAGGGGCCCAAAGGGGGGACTATGGCTACACCTTC.

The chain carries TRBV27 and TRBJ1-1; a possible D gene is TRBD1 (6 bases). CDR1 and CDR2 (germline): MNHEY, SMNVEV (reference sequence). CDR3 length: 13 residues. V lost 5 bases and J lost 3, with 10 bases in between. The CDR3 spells CASSTRGDTEAFF. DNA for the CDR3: TGTGCCAGCAGTACCAGGGGAGACACTGAAGCTTTCTTT.

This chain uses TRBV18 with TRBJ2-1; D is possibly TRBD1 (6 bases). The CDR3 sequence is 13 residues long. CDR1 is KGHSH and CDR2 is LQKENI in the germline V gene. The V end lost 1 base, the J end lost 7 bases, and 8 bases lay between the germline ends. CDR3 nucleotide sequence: TGTGCCAGCTCACCACGGGACAATAATGAGCAGTTCTTC. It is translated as CASSPRDNNEQFF.

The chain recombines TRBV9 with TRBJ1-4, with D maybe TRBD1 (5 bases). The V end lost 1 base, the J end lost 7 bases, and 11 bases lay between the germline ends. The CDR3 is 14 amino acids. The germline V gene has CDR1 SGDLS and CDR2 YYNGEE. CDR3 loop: CASSVSGNGEKLFF. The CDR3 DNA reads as TGTGCCAGCAGCGTATCAGGGAATGGTGAAAAACTGTTTTTT.

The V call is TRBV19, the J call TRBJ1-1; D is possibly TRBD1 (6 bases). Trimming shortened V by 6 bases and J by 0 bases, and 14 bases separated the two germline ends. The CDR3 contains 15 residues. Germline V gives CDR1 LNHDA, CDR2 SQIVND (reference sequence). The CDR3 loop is CASRRGTGMNTEAFF. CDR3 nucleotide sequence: TGTGCCAGTAGAAGGGGGACGGGGATGAACACTGAAGCTTTCTTT.

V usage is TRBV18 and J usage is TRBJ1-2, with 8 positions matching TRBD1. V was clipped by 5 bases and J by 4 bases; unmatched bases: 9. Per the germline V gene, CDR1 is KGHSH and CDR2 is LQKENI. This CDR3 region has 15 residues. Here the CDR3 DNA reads TGTGCCAGCTCATCCGACAGGGGTCAAGGCTATGGCTACACCTTC. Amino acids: CASSSDRGQGYGYTF.

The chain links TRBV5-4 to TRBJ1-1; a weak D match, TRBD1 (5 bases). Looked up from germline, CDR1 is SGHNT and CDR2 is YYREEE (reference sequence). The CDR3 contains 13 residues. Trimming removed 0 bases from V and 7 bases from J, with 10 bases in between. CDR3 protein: CASSLGSQGEAFF. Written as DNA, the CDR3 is TGTGCCAGCAGCTTGGGCAGTCAGGGTGAAGCTTTCTTT.

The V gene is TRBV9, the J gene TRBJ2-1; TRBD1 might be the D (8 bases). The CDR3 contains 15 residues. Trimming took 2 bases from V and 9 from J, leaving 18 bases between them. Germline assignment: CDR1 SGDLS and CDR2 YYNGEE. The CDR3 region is CASSVTGEGFGEQFF. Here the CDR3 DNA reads TGTGCCAGCAGCGTGACAGGGGAGGGTTTTGGTGAGCAGTTCTTC.

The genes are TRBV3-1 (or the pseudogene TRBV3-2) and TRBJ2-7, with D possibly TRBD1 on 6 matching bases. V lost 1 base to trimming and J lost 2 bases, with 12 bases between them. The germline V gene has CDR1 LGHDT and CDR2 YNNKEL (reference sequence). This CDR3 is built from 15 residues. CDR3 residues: CASSQGTATAYEQYF. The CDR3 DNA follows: TGTGCCAGCAGCCAAGGGACAGCTACAGCCTACGAGCAGTACTTC.

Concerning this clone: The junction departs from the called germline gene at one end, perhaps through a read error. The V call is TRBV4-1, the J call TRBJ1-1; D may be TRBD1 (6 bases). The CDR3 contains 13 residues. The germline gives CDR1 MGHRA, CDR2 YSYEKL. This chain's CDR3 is CASNEQGNSEAFF. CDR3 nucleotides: TGCGCCAGCAACGAGCAGGGGAACTCTGAAGCTTTCTTT.

CDR3 region: CASSLTDTQYF. The CDR3 DNA reads as TGCGCCAGCAGCTTAACAGATACGCAGTATTTT. The gene calls are TRBV5-1 and TRBJ2-3; the D is unclear. The ends were cut back, 2 bases at V and 3 bases at J, with 1 base in the middle. Germline V lookup: CDR1 SGHRS, CDR2 YFSETQ. The CDR3 has 11 residues.